This TCR beta chain derives from a study of early T cells in non-severe SARS-CoV-2 infection. At the level of the study: Unsorted whole-blood RNA was sequenced in bulk, leaving chains unpaired. Study results and limitations: Using VDJdb, the matching emphasized anti-spike CD8 responses while missing private and CD4 specificities.

Researchers tagged individual cDNA molecules with unique molecular identifiers. A single record per CDR3 protein comes from TCRdb applying MiXCR to the 5' RACE reads. Altogether over 80,000 distinct CDR3 sequences are present, less than 15% being singletons, with the ten largest covering 3.5% to 5%. This clonotype was seen repeatedly, ten times or more. Its antigen is as yet unknown. Trimming took 5 bases from V and 3 from J; bases not matched to a gene: 6. The CDR3 covers 14 residues. From germline, CDR1 is MGHDK and CDR2 SYGVNS. The sequences come from whole blood, collected at baseline. This chain connects TRBV25-1 to TRBJ1-1, with 7 bases fitting TRBD1. This TCR was recovered from an adult who was a healthcare worker with PCR-confirmed SARS-CoV-2 infection or an uninfected control (not recorded which). CDR3 sequence: CASSPLTGDTEAFF. The CDR3 bases are TGTGCCAGCAGTCCCCTCACAGGGGACACTGAAGCTTTCTTT.